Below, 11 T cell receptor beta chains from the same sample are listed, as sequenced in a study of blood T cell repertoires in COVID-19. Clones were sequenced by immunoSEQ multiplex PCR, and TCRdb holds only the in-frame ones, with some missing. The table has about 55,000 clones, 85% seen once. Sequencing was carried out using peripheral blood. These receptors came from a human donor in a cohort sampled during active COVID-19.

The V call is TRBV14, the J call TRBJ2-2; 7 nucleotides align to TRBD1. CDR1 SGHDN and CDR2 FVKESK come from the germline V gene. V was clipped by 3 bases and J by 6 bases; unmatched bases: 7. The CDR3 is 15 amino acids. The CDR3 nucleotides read TGTGCCAGCAGCCACCGGGACAGATATGCCGGGGAGCTGTTTTTT. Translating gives CASSHRDRYAGELFF.

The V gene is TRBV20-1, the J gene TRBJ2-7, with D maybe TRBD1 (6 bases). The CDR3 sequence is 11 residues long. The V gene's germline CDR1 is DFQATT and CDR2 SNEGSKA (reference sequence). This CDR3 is CIPGTYSEQYF. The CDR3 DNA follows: TGCATCCCCGGGACATACTCCGAGCAGTACTTC.

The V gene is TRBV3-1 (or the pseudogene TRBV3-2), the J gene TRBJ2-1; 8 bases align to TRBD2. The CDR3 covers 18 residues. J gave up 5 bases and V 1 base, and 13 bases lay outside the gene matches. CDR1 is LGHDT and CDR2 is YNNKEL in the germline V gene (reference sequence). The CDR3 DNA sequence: TGTGCCAGCAGCCAAGTAGGTACGGGAGGGTCTAGGAACAATGAGCAGTTCTTC. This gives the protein CASSQVGTGGSRNNEQFF.

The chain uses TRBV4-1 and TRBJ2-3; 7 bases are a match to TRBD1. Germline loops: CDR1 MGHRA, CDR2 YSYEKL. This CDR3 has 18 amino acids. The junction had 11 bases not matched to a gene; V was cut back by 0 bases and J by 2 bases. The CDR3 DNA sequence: TGCGCCAGCAGCCAAGATGACCGGGAAGGGGGCCTCACAGATACGCAGTATTTT. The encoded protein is CASSQDDREGGLTDTQYF.

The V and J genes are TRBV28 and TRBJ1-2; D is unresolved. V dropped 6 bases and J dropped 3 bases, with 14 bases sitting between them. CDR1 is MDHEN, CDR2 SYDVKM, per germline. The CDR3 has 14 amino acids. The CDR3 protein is CASREGRRDYGYTF. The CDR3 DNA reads TGTGCCAGCAGGGAGGGTCGACGGGACTATGGCTACACCTTC.

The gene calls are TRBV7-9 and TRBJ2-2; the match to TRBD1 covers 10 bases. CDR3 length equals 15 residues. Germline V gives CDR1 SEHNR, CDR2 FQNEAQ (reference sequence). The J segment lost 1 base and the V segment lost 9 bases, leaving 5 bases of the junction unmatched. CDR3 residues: CARTGGQRNTGELFF. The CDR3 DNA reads TGTGCCAGGACAGGGGGCCAACGGAACACCGGGGAGCTGTTTTTT.

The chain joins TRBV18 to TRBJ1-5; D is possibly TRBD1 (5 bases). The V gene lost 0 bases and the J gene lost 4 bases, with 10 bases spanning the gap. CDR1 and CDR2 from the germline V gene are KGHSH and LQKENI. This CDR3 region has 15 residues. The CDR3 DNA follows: TGTGCCAGCTCACCACCGGCCAGGGTGAATCAGCCCCAGCATTTT. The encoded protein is CASSPPARVNQPQHF.

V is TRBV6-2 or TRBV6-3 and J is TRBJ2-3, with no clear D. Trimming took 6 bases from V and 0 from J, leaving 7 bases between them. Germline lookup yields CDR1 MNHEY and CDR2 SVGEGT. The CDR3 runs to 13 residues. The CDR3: CASSHTSTDTQYF. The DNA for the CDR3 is TGTGCCAGCAGCCACACAAGCACAGATACGCAGTATTTT.

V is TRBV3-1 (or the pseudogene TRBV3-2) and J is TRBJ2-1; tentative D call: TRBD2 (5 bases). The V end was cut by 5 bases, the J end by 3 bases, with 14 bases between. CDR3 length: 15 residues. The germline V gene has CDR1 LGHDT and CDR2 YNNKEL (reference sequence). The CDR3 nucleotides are TGTGCCAGCAGCAAATCGACCGGGAACTACAATGAGCAGTTCTTC. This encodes CASSKSTGNYNEQFF.

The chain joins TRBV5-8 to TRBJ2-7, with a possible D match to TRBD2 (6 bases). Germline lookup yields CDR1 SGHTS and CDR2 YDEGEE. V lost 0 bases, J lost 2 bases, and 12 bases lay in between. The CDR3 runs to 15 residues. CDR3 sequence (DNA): TGTGCCAGCAGCTTGGCGGAGGGAGGACCCTACGAGCAGTACTTC. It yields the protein CASSLAEGGPYEQYF.

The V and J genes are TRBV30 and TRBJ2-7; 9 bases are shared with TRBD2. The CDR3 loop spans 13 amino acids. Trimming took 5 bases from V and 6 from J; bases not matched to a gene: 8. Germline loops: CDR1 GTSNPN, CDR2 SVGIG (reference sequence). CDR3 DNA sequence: TGTGCCTGGTCGGCGGGAGGGCCTGGCGAGCAGTACTTC. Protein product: CAWSAGGPGEQYF.